This TCR beta chain emerged from a study of blood T cell repertoires in COVID-19. Background on the study: Samples came from the United States, Italy and Spain, spanning acute and convalescent COVID-19. Sources were T cells, B-cell-depleted T cells, or PBMCs; the material itself was cDNA or gDNA.

The protocol was immunoSEQ multiplex PCR, while the TCRdb copy is restricted to in-frame clones and leaves out a portion. Of about 250,000 clones in the sample, more than 70% are singletons; the top ten hold roughly 6.3%. The Seattle site enrolled patients during active infection and followed them longitudinally. The V gene's germline CDR1 is LNHDA and CDR2 SQIVND (reference sequence). V shed 5 bases and J 8 bases; nucleotides not matched to a gene: 7. The CDR3 extends over 15 amino acids. The TCR sequence derives from a woman in her 30s with COVID-19, enrolled during active disease. This chain joins TRBV19 and TRBJ2-1; 12 bases are a match to TRBD2. Sequenced sample: peripheral blood. The CDR3 sequence is CASSLSSGRGDEQFF. As DNA, the CDR3 is TGTGCCAGTAGTTTGTCTAGCGGGAGGGGGGATGAGCAGTTCTTC.